Listed below are T cell receptor beta chains from one sample, sequenced in a study of low-dose radiotherapy and immunotherapy resistance in tumors. Each CDR3 protein gets one entry after TCRdb re-called the reads with MiXCR. The table includes under 95,000 distinct CDR3 sequences, 15% to 20% detected once. This specimen was PBMCs, taken after low-dose radiotherapy plus immunotherapy. Every receptor here comes from a male donor with prostate cancer. Both conserved end residues are part of each CDR3. The D gene is left open where the match is weak. Not every row has a clone size; where given, it reads once, few, many or a size class.

>few|TRBJ2-1|TRBV7-2|TRBD2
TGTGCCAGCAGCTTAGTAGCGGGAGAATTCTACAATGAGCAGTTCTTC
CASSLVAGEFYNEQFF
>many|TRBJ2-5|TRBV28|-
TGTGCCAGCAGTTCTGGGGGAGCGGAGACCCAGTACTTC
CASSSGGAETQYF
>many|TRBJ1-5|TRBV4-2|-
TGTGCCAGCAGCGTATTGGCCCCCGCACCCGGACGTACCAATCAGCCCCAGCATTTT
CASSVLAPAPGRTNQPQHF
>many|TRBJ2-7|TRBV19|TRBD1
TGTGCCAGTAGTTTACGACAGGGACCCTCCGAGCAGTACTTC
CASSLRQGPSEQYF
>-|TRBJ2-1|TRBV12-3/TRBV12-4|TRBD2
TGTGCCAGCAGTTTACGGACTAGCGGGATCGATGAGCAGTTCTTC
CASSLRTSGIDEQFF
>once|TRBJ2-1|TRBV11-1|-
TGTGGCAGCAGCTTGGGACTCTCCTCCTACAATGAGCAGTTCTTC
CGSSLGLSSYNEQFF
>few|TRBJ2-5|TRBV10-3|-
TGTGCCATCAGTGGGGGGAGTGAGACCCAGTACTTC
CAISGGSETQYF
>many|TRBJ2-2|TRBV6-2/TRBV6-3|-
TGTGCCAGCATCCTCATCGGGAACACCGGGGAGCTGTTTTTT
CASILIGNTGELFF
>-|TRBJ1-2|TRBV6-1|-
TGTGCCAGCAGTGAAGCGTCAGGGGCTTCCTATGGTTTCACCTTC
CASSEASGASYGFTF
>many|TRBJ1-5|TRBV20-1|TRBD1
TGCAGTGCACCCCAGGGGGCAGGCAATCAGCCCCAGCATTTT
CSAPQGAGNQPQHF
>-|TRBJ2-3|TRBV6-2/TRBV6-3|TRBD2
TGTGCCAGCAGTTATCGTGAGGGAGGGGTGCAGAATACGCAGTATTTT
CASSYREGGVQNTQYF
>many|TRBJ2-5|TRBV28|TRBD1
TGTGCCAGCAGTCGACAGGGGTCGACCCAGTACTTC
CASSRQGSTQYF
>many|TRBJ2-7|TRBV7-9|-
TGTGCCAGCAGCTTAGAGGCTGTCTCCTACGAGCAGTACTTC
CASSLEAVSYEQYF
>many|TRBJ2-1|TRBV14|-
TGTGCCAGCAGCCCTAGGACCGCCAGCTCCTACAATGAGCAGTTCTTC
CASSPRTASSYNEQFF